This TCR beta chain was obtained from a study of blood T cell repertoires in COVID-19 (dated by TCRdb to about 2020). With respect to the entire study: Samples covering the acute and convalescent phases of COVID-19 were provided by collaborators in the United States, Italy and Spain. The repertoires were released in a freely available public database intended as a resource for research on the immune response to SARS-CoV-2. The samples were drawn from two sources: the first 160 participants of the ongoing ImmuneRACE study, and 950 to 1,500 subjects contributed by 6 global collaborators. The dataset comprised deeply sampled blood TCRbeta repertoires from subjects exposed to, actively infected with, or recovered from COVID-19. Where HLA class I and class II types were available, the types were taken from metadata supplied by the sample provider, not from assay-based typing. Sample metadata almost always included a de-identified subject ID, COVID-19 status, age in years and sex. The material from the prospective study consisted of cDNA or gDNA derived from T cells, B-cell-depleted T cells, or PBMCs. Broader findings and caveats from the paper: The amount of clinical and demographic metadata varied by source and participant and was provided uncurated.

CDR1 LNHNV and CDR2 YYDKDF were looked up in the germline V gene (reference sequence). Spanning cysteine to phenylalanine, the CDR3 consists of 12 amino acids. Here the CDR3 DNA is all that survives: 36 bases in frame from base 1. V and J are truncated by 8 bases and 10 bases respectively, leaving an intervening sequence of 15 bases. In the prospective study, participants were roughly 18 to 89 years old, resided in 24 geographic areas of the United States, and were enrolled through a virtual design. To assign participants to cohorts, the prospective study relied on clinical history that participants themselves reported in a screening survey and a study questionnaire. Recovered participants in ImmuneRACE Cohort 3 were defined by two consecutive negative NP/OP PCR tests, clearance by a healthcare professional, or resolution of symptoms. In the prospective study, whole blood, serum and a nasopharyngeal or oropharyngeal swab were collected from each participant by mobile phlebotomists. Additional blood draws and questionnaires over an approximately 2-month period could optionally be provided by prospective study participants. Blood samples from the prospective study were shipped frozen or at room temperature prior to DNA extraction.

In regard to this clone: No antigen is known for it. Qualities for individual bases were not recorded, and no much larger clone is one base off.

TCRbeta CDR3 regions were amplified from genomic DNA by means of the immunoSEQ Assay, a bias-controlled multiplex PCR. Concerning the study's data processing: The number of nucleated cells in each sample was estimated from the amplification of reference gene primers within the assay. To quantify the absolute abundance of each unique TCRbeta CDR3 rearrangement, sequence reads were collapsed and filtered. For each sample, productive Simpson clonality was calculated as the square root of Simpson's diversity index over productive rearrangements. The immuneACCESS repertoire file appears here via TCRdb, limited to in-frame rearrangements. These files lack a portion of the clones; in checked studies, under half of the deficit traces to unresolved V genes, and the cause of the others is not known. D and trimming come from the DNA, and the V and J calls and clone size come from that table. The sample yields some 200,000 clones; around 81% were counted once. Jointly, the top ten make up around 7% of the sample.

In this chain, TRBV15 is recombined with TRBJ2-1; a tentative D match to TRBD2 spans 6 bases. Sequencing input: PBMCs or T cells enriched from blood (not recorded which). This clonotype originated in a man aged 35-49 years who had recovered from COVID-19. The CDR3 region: CATRGTTREQFF. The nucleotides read TGTGCCACCCGAGGAACGACTAGGGAGCAGTTCTTC.